The clone carrying this T cell receptor (beta chain) was picked up a small number of times. This CDR3 region has 14 residues. Trimming took 3 bases from V and 5 from J, leaving 13 bases between them. The germline V gene encodes CDR1 LNHDA and CDR2 SQIVND (reference sequence). The data were obtained in a study of regulatory T cells in long-lasting Graves disease. Sequencing libraries for TCR beta were prepared with iRepertoire HTBI primers and Arm-PCR of CDR3 regions. MiXCR, applied by TCRdb to the multiplex PCR reads, yields one record per CDR3 protein. The top ten clones hold under 50% of a sample with 700,000 or so distinct CDR3 sequences, 25% to 35% of them seen once. Sample time point: persistent/refractory GD, antithyroid drugs over 5 years with positive TRAb. The TCR library was prepared using RNA isolated from PBMCs.

The sample here was peripheral blood mononuclear cells (PBMCs), taken when the disease was refractory, from a patient treated with antithyroid drugs. This receptor was taken from a female donor with Graves disease. J is TRBJ1-1 and V is TRBV19; D is unresolved. The CDR3 reads CASSMVGPATEAFF. CDR3 DNA sequence: TGTGCCAGTAGTATGGTAGGTCCAGCAACTGAAGCTTTCTTT.